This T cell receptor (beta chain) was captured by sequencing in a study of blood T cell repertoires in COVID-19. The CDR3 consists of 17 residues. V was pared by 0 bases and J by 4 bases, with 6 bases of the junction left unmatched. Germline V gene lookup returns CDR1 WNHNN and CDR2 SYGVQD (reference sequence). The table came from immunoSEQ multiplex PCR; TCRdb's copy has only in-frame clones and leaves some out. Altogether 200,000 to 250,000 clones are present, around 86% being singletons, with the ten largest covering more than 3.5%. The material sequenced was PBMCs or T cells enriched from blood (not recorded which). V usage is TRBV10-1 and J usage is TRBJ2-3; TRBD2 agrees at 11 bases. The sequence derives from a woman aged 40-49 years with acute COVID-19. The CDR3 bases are TGCGCCAGCAGTGAGTCGAGACTAGCGGGGCGCGCAGATACGCAGTATTTT. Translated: CASSESRLAGRADTQYF.